The 31 T cell receptor beta chains listed next were all sequenced from one sample in a study of cytomegalovirus exposure and HLA in healthy donors. Libraries were prepared by immunoSEQ multiplex PCR; TCRdb keeps only in-frame clonotypes and omits some of them. This table holds 150,000 or so clones, 85% to 90% found once. Material: PBMCs. These receptor sequences come from a woman in her twenties or thirties in good health and CMV-seropositive.

V and J are TRBV5-1 and TRBJ2-3, with a tentative D call TRBD2 (6 bases). Germline V gene lookup returns CDR1 SGHRS and CDR2 YFSETQ. Deletions cut 4 bases from V and 7 bases from J, with 25 bases between. The CDR3 totals 17 residues. The DNA for the CDR3 is TGCGCCAGCAGCCCTAACGGAGGGCCTTCTTTGAGGTATACGCAGTATTTT. This gives the protein CASSPNGGPSLRYTQYF.

The J gene is TRBJ2-7, the V gene TRBV11-2; 7 positions agree with TRBD1. Germline V CDR1 and CDR2: SGHAT, FQNNGV. V was pared by 5 bases and J by 7 bases, with 8 bases of the junction left unmatched. The CDR3 sequence is 13 residues long. CDR3 DNA: TGTGCCAGCAGCCTTCGACAGGGTTGGGAGCAGTACTTC. Translating gives CASSLRQGWEQYF. Full variable domain (rest looked up from reference TRBV11-2 and TRBJ2-7): EAGVAQSPRYKIIEKRQSVAFWCNPISGHATLYWYQQILGQGPKLLIQFQNNGVVDDSQLPKDRFSAERLKGVDSTLKIQPAKLEDSAVYLCASSLRQGWEQYFGPGTRLTVT.

V gene TRBV7-2 combines with J gene TRBJ2-5, with D unresolved. Per germline, CDR1 SGHTA and CDR2 FQGNSA. V gave up 5 bases and J gave up 5 bases, with 15 bases separating them. There are 14 residues in the CDR3. CDR3 DNA: TGTGCCAGCAGCCCTGACTTTGCGTGGGAGACCCAGTACTTC. The encoded protein is CASSPDFAWETQYF.

V usage is TRBV4-1 and J usage is TRBJ2-1, with TRBD2 identical over 15 bases. Germline trimming cut 1 base from V and 9 bases from J; bases unmatched to any gene: 4. This CDR3 comprises 16 residues. Germline CDR1 is MGHRA and CDR2 is YSYEKL. CDR3 in amino acids: CASSQGRTSGRGEQFF. The CDR3 coding sequence is TGCGCCAGCAGCCAAGGCCGGACTAGCGGGAGGGGTGAGCAGTTCTTC.

The genes are TRBV5-1 and TRBJ2-5, with D tentatively TRBD2 (6 bases). V shed 7 bases and J shed 4 bases, with 17 bases lying between them. The CDR3 is made up of 14 amino acids. Looked up from germline, CDR1 is SGHRS and CDR2 is YFSETQ. The CDR3 loop reads CASYPAGQGETQYF. The DNA for the CDR3 is TGCGCCAGCTACCCAGCGGGCCAGGGAGAGACCCAGTACTTC. Drawing the rest from reference TRBV5-1 and TRBJ2-5, the complete variable domain is KAGVTQTPRYLIKTRGQQVTLSCSPISGHRSVSWYQQTPGQGLQFLFEYFSETQRNKGNFPGRFSGRQFSNSRSEMNVSTLELGDSALYLCASYPAGQGETQYFGPGTRLLVL.

Note on this clone: A junction end diverges from the germline sequence, so it may reflect a read error. This rearrangement joins TRBV11-2 to TRBJ1-6; 7 bases map to TRBD1. The CDR3 is 12 residues long. CDR1 is SGHAT and CDR2 is FQNNGV in the germline V gene. The CDR3 coding sequence is TGTGCCAGCAACTTACTCACAGGGGCCCTCCACTTT. Its protein is CASNLLTGALHF.

This clone was recorded only once. V gene TRBV25-1 combines with J gene TRBJ1-5, with 9 positions matching TRBD1. The germline gives CDR1 MGHDK, CDR2 SYGVNS. The length of the CDR3 is 13 residues. The junction had 2 bases not matched to a gene; V was cut back by 4 bases and J by 7 bases. In DNA, the CDR3 is TGTGCCAGCAGTGGACAGGGGGGACAGCCCCAGCATTTT. Its translation: CASSGQGGQPQHF.

The chain combines TRBV2 with TRBJ1-5, with D tentatively TRBD1 (5 bases). V lost 4 bases to trimming and J lost 4 bases, with 17 bases between them. Germline V lookup: CDR1 SNHLY, CDR2 FYNNEI. CDR3 length: 16 residues. The CDR3 loop reads CASSGARDSPNQPQHF. CDR3 coding DNA: TGTGCCAGCAGTGGGGCCCGAGACAGCCCTAATCAGCCCCAGCATTTT. Drawing the rest from reference TRBV2 and TRBJ1-5, the complete variable domain is EPEVTQTPSHQVTQMGQEVILRCVPISNHLYFYWYRQILGQKVEFLVSFYNNEISEKSEIFDDQFSVERPDGSNFTLKIRSTKLEDSAMYFCASSGARDSPNQPQHFGDGTRLSIL.

This chain joins TRBV9 and TRBJ1-3; D is unresolved. Germline lookup yields CDR1 SGDLS and CDR2 YYNGEE. This CDR3 has 16 residues. Trimming stripped 2 bases from V and 1 base from J, with 13 bases between. The CDR3 is CASSVHGRQSGNTIYF. Here the CDR3 DNA reads TGTGCCAGCAGCGTTCACGGCAGGCAATCTGGAAACACCATATATTTT. Complete variable domain (other parts from reference TRBV9 and TRBJ1-3): DSGVTQTPKHLITATGQRVTLRCSPRSGDLSVYWYQQSLDQGLQFLIQYYNGEERAKGNILERFSAQQFPDLHSELNLSSLELGDSALYFCASSVHGRQSGNTIYFGEGSWLTVV.

V and J are TRBV6-4 and TRBJ2-1, with 9 bases that match TRBD2. CDR3 length: 14 residues. In germline, CDR1 is MRHNA, CDR2 SNTAGT. The J segment lost 8 bases and the V segment lost 4 bases, leaving 6 bases of the junction unmatched. For the CDR3, the DNA is TGTGCCAGCAGTGGCGGGAGGGCCGGGGATGAGCAGTTCTTC. Its protein product is CASSGGRAGDEQFF.

In its sample, this clone was seen a few times. The gene calls are TRBV7-9 and TRBJ2-2; 10 bases are shared with TRBD1. The CDR3 consists of 18 residues. The J segment lost 3 bases and the V segment lost 4 bases, leaving 11 bases of the junction unmatched. Germline V gene sequence: CDR1 SEHNR, CDR2 FQNEAQ (reference sequence). CDR3 amino acids: CASSSYPGQGSDTGELFF. The DNA for the CDR3 is TGTGCCAGCAGCTCGTATCCGGGACAGGGGTCAGACACCGGGGAGCTGTTTTTT.

The V call is TRBV2, the J call TRBJ1-1; D perhaps matches TRBD1 (5 bases). The germline V gene encodes CDR1 SNHLY and CDR2 FYNNEI. This CDR3 is 13 amino acids long. V dropped 3 bases and J dropped 5 bases, with 10 bases sitting between them. The CDR3 DNA reads TGTGCCAGCAGTGAGGGGGGAAGGACTGAAGCTTTCTTT. Encoded protein: CASSEGGRTEAFF.

This clone was observed once. The V and J genes are TRBV2 and TRBJ2-7; possibly TRBD1 for D (5 bases). Per germline, CDR1 SNHLY and CDR2 FYNNEI. This CDR3 contains 15 residues. V was cut by 3 bases and J by 3 bases, with 15 bases left in between. This CDR3 reads CASSDRTQPNYEQYF. The CDR3 bases are TGTGCCAGCAGTGATAGGACACAACCTAACTACGAGCAGTACTTC.

The chain recombines TRBV7-8 with TRBJ2-7; tentative D call: TRBD2 (5 bases). This CDR3 has 16 residues. The ends were cut back, 0 bases at V and 4 bases at J, with 16 bases in the middle. Germline V gene lookup returns CDR1 SGHVS and CDR2 FQNEAQ. This CDR3 reads CASSLASTASGYEQYF. The CDR3 DNA reads TGTGCCAGCAGCTTAGCAAGTACGGCTTCGGGGTACGAGCAGTACTTC.

The gene calls are TRBV11-3 and TRBJ2-1; a possible D gene is TRBD2 (5 bases). This CDR3 is built from 13 residues. Trimming took 0 bases from V and 9 from J, leaving 9 bases between them. Germline V gene lookup returns CDR1 SGHNT and CDR2 YENEEA. CDR3 in amino acids: CASSLDSVTEQFF. Written as DNA, the CDR3 is TGTGCCAGCAGCTTAGATAGCGTCACTGAGCAGTTCTTC. The variable domain in full, completed from reference TRBV11-3 and TRBJ2-1, reads EAGVVQSPRYKIIEKKQPVAFWCNPISGHNTLYWYLQNLGQGPELLIRYENEEAVDDSQLPKDRFSAERLKGVDSTLKIQPAELGDSAVYLCASSLDSVTEQFFGPGTRLTVL.

The chain combines TRBV28 with TRBJ2-7; 9 bases agree with TRBD2. The CDR3 length is 14 residues. The V and J ends lost 8 bases and 0 bases, in that order; junction bases with no gene match: 5. Germline CDR1 MDHEN, CDR2 SYDVKM. This chain's CDR3 is CASLETSGSYEQYF. The CDR3 DNA reads as TGTGCCAGCTTGGAGACTAGCGGCTCCTACGAGCAGTACTTC. Full variable domain (missing parts from reference TRBV28 and TRBJ2-7): DVKVTQSSRYLVKRTGEKVFLECVQDMDHENMFWYRQDPGLGLRLIYFSYDVKMKEKGDIPEGYSVSREKKERFSLILESASTNQTSMYLCASLETSGSYEQYFGPGTRLTVT.

The rearrangement joins TRBV6-1 to TRBJ1-1; TRBD1 agrees at 10 bases. Germline trimming cut 5 bases from V and 3 bases from J; bases unmatched to any gene: 6. The CDR3 consists of 15 residues. The germline gives CDR1 MNHNS, CDR2 SASEGT. The CDR3 loop reads CASSRQGAVHTEAFF. The CDR3 DNA reads as TGTGCCAGCAGTCGACAGGGGGCCGTTCACACTGAAGCTTTCTTT.

The chain is built from TRBV5-4 and TRBJ2-2, with D possibly TRBD1 on 6 matching bases. Germline lookup yields CDR1 SGHNT and CDR2 YYREEE (reference sequence). The CDR3 sequence is 14 residues long. V lost 2 bases, J lost 3 bases, and 8 bases lay in between. The CDR3 loop reads CASSFGQYTGELFF. CDR3 nucleotide sequence: TGTGCCAGCAGCTTTGGACAGTACACCGGGGAGCTGTTTTTT.

The chain couples TRBV9 to TRBJ2-1, with D unresolved. This CDR3 is built from 13 residues. Trimming took 0 bases from V and 7 from J, leaving 8 bases between them. Germline V gives CDR1 SGDLS, CDR2 YYNGEE. This chain's CDR3 is CASSVGAANEQFF. For the CDR3, the DNA is TGTGCCAGCAGCGTAGGCGCAGCGAATGAGCAGTTCTTC.

This chain joins TRBV5-1 and TRBJ2-5, with TRBD1 identical over 8 bases. The CDR3 sequence is 14 residues long. Germline V gene lookup returns CDR1 SGHRS and CDR2 YFSETQ. V trimming: 3 bases; J trimming: 4 bases; junction bases outside the gene matches: 5. The CDR3 sequence: CASSSGGVSETQYF. In nucleotides, the CDR3 is TGCGCCAGCAGCTCAGGGGGCGTGTCAGAGACCCAGTACTTC.

V is TRBV9 and J is TRBJ2-5; a possible D gene is TRBD2 (6 bases). The CDR3 is 14 residues long. V lost 4 bases, J lost 5 bases, and 15 bases lay in between. In germline, CDR1 is SGDLS, CDR2 YYNGEE. As DNA, the CDR3 is TGTGCCAGCAGCCCTCGGGGGATTCTCGAGACCCAGTACTTC. This translates into CASSPRGILETQYF. Drawing the rest from reference TRBV9 and TRBJ2-5, the complete variable domain is DSGVTQTPKHLITATGQRVTLRCSPRSGDLSVYWYQQSLDQGLQFLIQYYNGEERAKGNILERFSAQQFPDLHSELNLSSLELGDSALYFCASSPRGILETQYFGPGTRLLVL.

This clone was detected once. This sequence joins TRBV9 and TRBJ1-2, with 7 nucleotides matching TRBD1. This CDR3 region has 15 residues. CDR1 and CDR2 (germline): SGDLS, YYNGEE. V shed 5 bases, J shed 1 base, and the junction held 8 bases outside the gene matches. The CDR3 nucleotides read TGTGCCAGCAGAGCACAGACAGGGATTAACTATGGCTACACCTTC. Protein: CASRAQTGINYGYTF. The full variable domain, rest sourced from reference TRBV9 and TRBJ1-2, is DSGVTQTPKHLITATGQRVTLRCSPRSGDLSVYWYQQSLDQGLQFLIQYYNGEERAKGNILERFSAQQFPDLHSELNLSSLELGDSALYFCASRAQTGINYGYTFGSGTRLTVV.

The CDR3 bases are TGTGCCAGCAGCCAGGGGACAGGGTGGGAGAACAATGAGCAGTTCTTC. This codes for CASSQGTGWENNEQFF. The rearrangement links TRBV14 to TRBJ2-1; 9 nucleotides match TRBD1. The germline V gene encodes CDR1 SGHDN and CDR2 FVKESK. Trimming took 3 bases from V and 5 from J; bases not matched to a gene: 8. This CDR3 comprises 16 residues. Based on the CDR3 plus reference TRBV14 and TRBJ2-1, the full variable domain is EAGVTQFPSHSVIEKGQTVTLRCDPISGHDNLYWYRRVMGKEIKFLLHFVKESKQDESGMPNNRFLAERTGGTYSTLKVQPAELEDSGVYFCASSQGTGWENNEQFFGPGTRLTVL.

This rearrangement joins TRBV2 to TRBJ2-7, with 10 bases matching TRBD1. The V gene's germline CDR1 is SNHLY and CDR2 FYNNEI. V lost 7 bases to trimming and J lost 7 bases; unmatched junction nucleotides: 7. The CDR3 is 13 residues long. This CDR3 reads CASKTGGGLEQYF. The CDR3 DNA is TGTGCCAGCAAGACAGGGGGCGGCTTGGAGCAGTACTTC.

For this clone: The germline gene is not matched at one end of the junction; a read error may be the cause. The J gene is TRBJ2-1, the V gene TRBV20-1; D perhaps matches TRBD2 (6 bases). The germline V gene has CDR1 DFQATT and CDR2 SNEGSKA (reference sequence). This CDR3 contains 10 residues. DNA for the CDR3: TGCAGTGCTTCCTACGGGAGCTCGGTCTTC. Its protein product is CSASYGSSVF.

The DNA of the CDR3 is TGCGCCAGCAGCTTGGGGACTAGCGCCCGGGGGGAGACCCAGTACTTC. As protein: CASSLGTSARGETQYF. The genes are TRBV5-1 and TRBJ2-5; the match to TRBD2 covers 9 bases. The CDR3 totals 16 residues. Germline V lookup: CDR1 SGHRS, CDR2 YFSETQ. J was trimmed by 5 bases and V by 0 bases; bases with no gene match: 8. Using reference TRBV5-1 and TRBJ2-5 for the parts outside the CDR3, the full variable domain is KAGVTQTPRYLIKTRGQQVTLSCSPISGHRSVSWYQQTPGQGLQFLFEYFSETQRNKGNFPGRFSGRQFSNSRSEMNVSTLELGDSALYLCASSLGTSARGETQYFGPGTRLLVL.

The chain employs TRBV11-1 and TRBJ2-1; the match to TRBD2 covers 10 bases. The trim removed 3 bases at V and 10 bases at J, leaving 12 bases unmatched. Germline lookup yields CDR1 SGHAT and CDR2 FQDESV (reference sequence). This CDR3 comprises 16 residues. CDR3 sequence (DNA): TGTGCCAGCAGCTTCGGAAAGACTAGCGGGTGGCTGGAGCAGTTCTTC. As protein: CASSFGKTSGWLEQFF. Looking up the rest from reference TRBV11-1 and TRBJ2-1 gives the full variable domain: EAEVAQSPRYKITEKSQAVAFWCDPISGHATLYWYRQILGQGPELLVQFQDESVVDDSQLPKDRFSAERLKGVDSTLKIQPAELGDSAMYLCASSFGKTSGWLEQFFGPGTRLTVL.

The rearrangement links TRBV4-2 to TRBJ1-4; no clear D gene. The CDR3 spans 13 residues. Trimming stripped 4 bases from V and 8 bases from J, with 11 bases between. Germline V gene sequence: CDR1 LGHNA, CDR2 YNFKEQ. The CDR3 nucleotides read TGTGCCAGCAGCCGAACTACGGGAGAAAAACTGTTTTTT. It specifies CASSRTTGEKLFF.

This chain uses TRBV27 with TRBJ2-2; 10 positions agree with TRBD2. The CDR3 loop spans 18 amino acids. Germline lookup yields CDR1 MNHEY and CDR2 SMNVEV (reference sequence). CDR3 bases: TGTGCACCAGGGGCCCTAGCGGGAGTAGTGTTGGACACCGGGGAGCTGTTTTTT. Amino acids: CAPGALAGVVLDTGELFF.

This rearrangement joins TRBV28 to TRBJ2-1; 7 nucleotides line up with TRBD2. This CDR3 has 14 amino acids. V dropped 7 bases and J dropped 0; count of bases not matched to a gene: 3. Germline CDR1 reads MDHEN; CDR2 reads SYDVKM. This CDR3 is CASMRGGSYNEQFF. Here the CDR3 DNA reads TGTGCCAGCATGCGCGGGGGCTCCTACAATGAGCAGTTCTTC.

The chain joins TRBV2 to TRBJ2-5; D not certain. This CDR3 has 13 residues. Germline V CDR1 and CDR2: SNHLY, FYNNEI. V shed 3 bases and J shed 1 base, with 6 bases lying between them. The CDR3 sequence is CASSDHTQETQYF. The CDR3 DNA is TGTGCCAGCAGTGATCACACCCAAGAGACCCAGTACTTC.